One sample yielded the 22 T cell receptor beta chains listed below, sequenced in a study of blood T cells in healthy people across ages. For the second PCR, which ran for about 6 to 11 cycles, a sample-barcoded 5' primer and a J-beta primer mix were used. TCRdb used MiXCR to reprocess the 5' RACE reads, holding one entry per CDR3 protein. The table has over 1,500,000 distinct CDR3 sequences, roughly two fifths seen once; the top ten hold 23%. Input material: blood. These receptors all come from a human donor in good health.

This clonotype was observed a few times. The chain recombines TRBV7-9 with TRBJ1-1; D might be TRBD1 (5 bases). This CDR3 has 14 residues. Germline CDR1 is SEHNR and CDR2 is FQNEAQ (reference sequence). The ends were cut back, 5 bases at V and 4 bases at J, with 14 bases in the middle. The CDR3, as DNA: TGTGCCAGCAGCCACAGGTTGAGGGGCACTGAAGCTTTCTTT. Translating it yields CASSHRLRGTEAFF.

The genes are TRBV7-2 and TRBJ2-1; D possibly matches TRBD1 or TRBD2 (5 bases each). This CDR3 is built from 16 residues. The germline V gene has CDR1 SGHTA and CDR2 FQGNSA. V lost 0 bases and J lost 0, with 9 bases in between. The CDR3 spells CASSLASGRSYNEQFF. CDR3 nucleotides: TGTGCCAGCAGCTTAGCTTCGGGGCGCTCCTACAATGAGCAGTTCTTC.

This clonotype showed up just a few times. The CDR3 DNA reads as TGTGCCAGCAGCTTATCCCAACGCCAGCCCCAGCATTTT. Translating it yields CASSLSQRQPQHF. The V and J genes are TRBV7-2 and TRBJ1-5; unclear D gene. The germline V gene encodes CDR1 SGHTA and CDR2 FQGNSA. CDR3 length equals 13 residues. V shed 2 bases and J shed 7 bases, with 9 bases lying between them. Looking up the rest from reference TRBV7-2 and TRBJ1-5 gives the full variable domain: GAGVSQSPSNKVTEKGKDVELRCDPISGHTALYWYRQSLGQGLEFLIYFQGNSAPDKSGLPSDRFSAERTGGSVSTLTIQRTQQEDSAVYLCASSLSQRQPQHFGDGTRLSIL.

Concerning this clonotype: A read error is possible here, since a much larger clone lies one base away. V and J are TRBV29-1 and TRBJ2-6, with D possibly TRBD1 on 6 matching bases. Germline CDR1 SQVTM, CDR2 ANQGSEA. Deletions cut 6 bases from V and 0 bases from J, with 15 bases between. The CDR3 runs to 16 residues. The CDR3 nucleotides read TGCAGCGTCATGACAGGTATGGGCTCTGGGGCCAACGTCCTGACTTTC. It yields the protein CSVMTGMGSGANVLTF.

The chain links TRBV7-9 to TRBJ2-1; 9 bases are a match to TRBD1. V shed 2 bases and J 9 bases; nucleotides not matched to a gene: 8. The germline gives CDR1 SEHNR, CDR2 FQNEAQ (reference sequence). The CDR3 runs 15 residues. The CDR3 reads CASSLSQGALIEQFF. In DNA form, the CDR3 reads TGTGCCAGCAGCTTATCACAGGGGGCATTGATTGAGCAGTTCTTC. Looking up the rest from reference TRBV7-9 and TRBJ2-1 gives the full variable domain: DTGVSQNPRHKITKRGQNVTFRCDPISEHNRLYWYRQTLGQGPEFLTYFQNEAQLEKSRLLSDRFSAERPKGSFSTLEIQRTEQGDSAMYLCASSLSQGALIEQFFGPGTRLTVL.

The DNA for the CDR3 is TGTGCCAGCAGTTTAGACGGGGGGTGGGACATTCAGTACTTC. This translates into CASSLDGGWDIQYF. The chain is built from TRBV28 and TRBJ2-4, with 7 bases that match TRBD2. V lost 2 bases and J lost 8; bases outside the gene matches: 6. Germline V lookup: CDR1 MDHEN, CDR2 SYDVKM. The CDR3 spans 14 residues.

This clonotype appeared a few times. This sequence joins TRBV28 and TRBJ2-7; the D gene is possibly TRBD2 (5 bases). CDR1 and CDR2 (germline): MDHEN, SYDVKM. The V end was cut by 6 bases, the J end by 1 base, with 19 bases between. CDR3 length equals 16 residues. In DNA form, the CDR3 reads TGTGCCAGCAGATCAGGTCCGGGGTTTGTTTCCTACGAGCAGTACTTC. Translation gives CASRSGPGFVSYEQYF. The entire variable domain, with the rest obtained from reference TRBV28 and TRBJ2-7, is as follows: DVKVTQSSRYLVKRTGEKVFLECVQDMDHENMFWYRQDPGLGLRLIYFSYDVKMKEKGDIPEGYSVSREKKERFSLILESASTNQTSMYLCASRSGPGFVSYEQYFGPGTRLTVT.

This clonotype occurred a few times. The chain couples TRBV12-3 or TRBV12-4 to TRBJ1-2, with D unclear. With 6 bases removed from V and 7 bases from J, the gap between germline ends came to 12 bases. There are 12 residues in the CDR3. The CDR3 loop is CASSAGSGGYTF. The CDR3 DNA sequence: TGTGCCAGCAGCGCAGGCTCTGGTGGCTACACCTTC.

CDR3 in amino acids: CASSYGGRAFF. The CDR3 DNA reads as TGTGCCAGCAGTTATGGGGGTAGAGCTTTCTTT. The V gene is TRBV6-2 or TRBV6-3, the J gene TRBJ1-1, with TRBD1 as a possible D gene (5 bases). The germline V gene has CDR1 MNHEY and CDR2 SVGEGT. The germline V and J ends were trimmed by 3 bases and 10 bases, with 9 bases remaining between them. There are 11 residues in the CDR3.

The rearrangement links TRBV27 to TRBJ2-1; 7 bases align to TRBD1. In germline, CDR1 is MNHEY, CDR2 SMNVEV (reference sequence). The CDR3 is made up of 12 amino acids. The junction had 5 bases not matched to a gene; V was cut back by 2 bases and J by 13 bases. CDR3 amino acids: CASSLQGQYQFF. CDR3 nucleotide sequence: TGTGCCAGCAGTTTACAGGGACAGTATCAGTTCTTC.

CDR3 bases: TGTGCCAGCAGTACCATTAGGACAGGGGGAGAAAAACTGTTTTTT. It translates to CASSTIRTGGEKLFF. The chain uses TRBV28 and TRBJ1-4, with 10 bases aligning to TRBD1. Germline-derived CDR1 and CDR2 are MDHEN and SYDVKM. This CDR3 region has 15 residues. Trimming took 5 bases from V and 8 from J; bases not matched to a gene: 8. Full variable domain (remainder filled in from reference TRBV28 and TRBJ1-4): DVKVTQSSRYLVKRTGEKVFLECVQDMDHENMFWYRQDPGLGLRLIYFSYDVKMKEKGDIPEGYSVSREKKERFSLILESASTNQTSMYLCASSTIRTGGEKLFFGSGTQLSVL.

The rearrangement joins TRBV28 to TRBJ2-7; tentatively, D is TRBD2 (6 bases). This CDR3 contains 16 residues. The germline gives CDR1 MDHEN, CDR2 SYDVKM. Between the trimmed V and J ends, which lost 6 bases and 2 bases, there was a span of 20 bases. The CDR3 DNA follows: TGTGCCAGCAGAATCTTTACCGGGACTCGAGCCTACGAGCAGTACTTC. Protein product: CASRIFTGTRAYEQYF.

As concerns this clonotype: One junction end disagrees with the germline gene, perhaps due to a read error. The genes are TRBV30 and TRBJ1-1; D not resolved. CDR1 and CDR2 from the germline V gene are GTSNPN and SVGIG (reference sequence). The CDR3 extends over 12 amino acids. The CDR3 loop reads CAWKVLNIEAFF. The DNA of the CDR3 is TGTGCCTGGAAAGTGTTGAACATTGAAGCTTTCTTT.

This sequence joins TRBV20-1 and TRBJ2-5; 9 positions match TRBD1. The J call may be in error: the DNA end matches TRBJ2-7 better. The CDR3 totals 14 residues. Germline CDR1 and CDR2: DFQATT and SNEGSKA (reference sequence). This CDR3 reads CSAGGQGYSYEQYF. CDR3 nucleotide sequence: TGCAGTGCTGGCGGACAGGGGTACTCCTACGAGCAGTACTTC.

The CDR3: CATSSLQGADSPLHF. The CDR3 DNA is TGTGCCACCAGCAGTCTCCAGGGGGCGGATTCACCCCTCCACTTT. The V gene is TRBV15, the J gene TRBJ1-6, with TRBD1 matching over 8 bases. The J segment lost 8 bases and the V segment lost 3 bases, leaving 6 bases of the junction unmatched. This CDR3 region has 15 residues. Germline CDR1 LNHNV, CDR2 YYDKDF (reference sequence).

The genes are TRBV11-3 and TRBJ1-2; D is perhaps TRBD1 (5 bases). The CDR3 consists of 15 residues. V was shortened by 1 base and J by 0 bases, with 9 bases between the two germline ends. Germline V gene data show CDR1 as SGHNT and CDR2 as YENEEA. The CDR3, as DNA: TGTGCCAGCAGCTTAGCCCCGGGGGCTAACTATGGCTACACCTTC. This gives the protein CASSLAPGANYGYTF.

Ten or more counts support this clonotype. The rearrangement joins TRBV20-1 to TRBJ2-7; D remains ambiguous. V was shortened by 2 bases and J by 6 bases, with 14 bases between the two germline ends. Germline V gives CDR1 DFQATT, CDR2 SNEGSKA (reference sequence). The CDR3 spans 13 residues. The CDR3 nucleotides are TGCAGTGCTAGATCTCGATATATTTTCGAGCAGTACTTC. Protein: CSARSRYIFEQYF.

This clonotype was seen ten or more times. V usage is TRBV29-1 and J usage is TRBJ2-7; D might be TRBD1 (5 bases). CDR1 and CDR2 (germline): SQVTM, ANQGSEA. Trimming removed 5 bases from V and 2 bases from J, with 13 bases in between. The CDR3 length is 13 residues. The CDR3 loop is CSVRPGPTYEQYF. CDR3 DNA sequence: TGCAGCGTTCGGCCAGGGCCAACCTACGAGCAGTACTTC.

The chain joins TRBV12-3 or TRBV12-4 to TRBJ2-7, with TRBD1 matching 11 bases. This CDR3 is 16 amino acids long. Trimming cost V 6 bases and J 4 bases; bases outside gene matches: 11. CDR3 nucleotides: TGTGCCAGCAGCCTGGACAGGGGGCGCGAGGGGTACGAGCAGTACTTC. This translates into CASSLDRGREGYEQYF.

The chain has TRBV13 and TRBJ2-7; D may correspond to TRBD1 or TRBD2 (6 bases each). Looked up from germline, CDR1 is PRHDT and CDR2 is FYEKMQ (reference sequence). The CDR3 covers 14 residues. Trimming pared 3 bases from V and 5 bases from J, leaving 14 bases between. CDR3 in DNA: TGTGCCAGCAGCTTCGGGCACGGGGGCGACGAGCAGTACTTC. This codes for CASSFGHGGDEQYF.

The genes are TRBV5-5 and TRBJ2-7; 7 bases align to TRBD1. Germline CDR1 is SGHKS and CDR2 is YYEKEE (reference sequence). The CDR3 runs 16 residues. After removal of 0 bases from V and 2 bases from J, the junction contained 8 bases not matched to a gene. The CDR3 nucleotides read TGTGCCAGCAGCTTGGAGGGGCCGGACAGGACCTACGAGCAGTACTTC. The encoded protein is CASSLEGPDRTYEQYF.

This chain uses TRBV7-9 with TRBJ2-7, with 7 bases that match TRBD1. Per germline, CDR1 SEHNR and CDR2 FQNEAQ (reference sequence). V lost 4 bases, J lost 0 bases, and 6 bases stayed unmatched. The CDR3 consists of 15 residues. The CDR3 region is CASSSTGALSYEQYF. In nucleotides, the CDR3 is TGTGCCAGCAGCTCCACAGGGGCCCTCTCCTACGAGCAGTACTTC.